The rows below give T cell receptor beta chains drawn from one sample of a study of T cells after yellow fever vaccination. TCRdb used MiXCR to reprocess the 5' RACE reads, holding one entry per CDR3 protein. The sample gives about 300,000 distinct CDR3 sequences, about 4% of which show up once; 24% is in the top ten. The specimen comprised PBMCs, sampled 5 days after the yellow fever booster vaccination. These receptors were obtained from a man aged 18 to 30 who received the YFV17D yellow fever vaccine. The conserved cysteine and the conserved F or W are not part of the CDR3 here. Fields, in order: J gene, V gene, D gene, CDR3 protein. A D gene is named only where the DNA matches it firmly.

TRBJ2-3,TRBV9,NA,ASSVVVGPTDTQY
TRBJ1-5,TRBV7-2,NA,ASSSEWGGSNQPQH
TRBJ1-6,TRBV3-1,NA,ASSPLFARGLNSPLH
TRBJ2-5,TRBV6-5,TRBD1,ASSYGVTGDQETQY
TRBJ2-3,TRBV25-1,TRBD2,ASSQGLAGRTDTQY
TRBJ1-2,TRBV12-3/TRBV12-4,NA,ASRLGGGYT
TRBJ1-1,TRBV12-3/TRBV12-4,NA,ASSEPYFTEAF
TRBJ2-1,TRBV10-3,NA,AIRLQGTSYNEQF
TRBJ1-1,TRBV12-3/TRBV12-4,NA,ASRTGLYTEAF
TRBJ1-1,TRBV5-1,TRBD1,ASSFRGGHTEAF
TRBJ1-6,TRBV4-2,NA,ASSQEPDSPLH
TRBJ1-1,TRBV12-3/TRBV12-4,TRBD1,ASSFKGAGIPGAF
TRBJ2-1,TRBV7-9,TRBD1,ASTTGHDRDRVNNEQF
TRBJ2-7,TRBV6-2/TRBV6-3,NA,ASKGQGWYEQY
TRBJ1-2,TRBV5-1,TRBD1,ASTLQGTNYGYT
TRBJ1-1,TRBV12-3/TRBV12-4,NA,ASSLAQVTEAF
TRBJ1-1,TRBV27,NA,ASSSKATEAF
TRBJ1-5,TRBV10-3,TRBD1,AISERTGDSNQPQH
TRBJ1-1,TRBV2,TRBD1,ASRRTGGGASNTEAF
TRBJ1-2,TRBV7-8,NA,ASSPGPRYGYT
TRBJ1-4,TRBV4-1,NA,ASSQPWAGEGEKLF
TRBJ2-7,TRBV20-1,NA,SARDNIVDEQY
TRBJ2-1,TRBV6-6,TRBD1,ASRGRRDRNWQAVYNEQF
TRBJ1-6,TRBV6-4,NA,ASSDRDNSPLH
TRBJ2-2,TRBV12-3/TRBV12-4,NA,ASSLAPHTGELF
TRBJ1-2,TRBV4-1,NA,ASSQRVEDGPYGYT
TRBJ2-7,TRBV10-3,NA,AISDPGVGNEQY
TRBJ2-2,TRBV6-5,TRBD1,ASSWDSANTGELF
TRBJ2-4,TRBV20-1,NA,SARSGGSGNIQY
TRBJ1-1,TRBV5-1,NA,ASNLGPGTKTEAF
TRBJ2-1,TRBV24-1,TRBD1,ATSDYGTEDYNEQF
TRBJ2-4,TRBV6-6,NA,ASSYSIRGDIQY
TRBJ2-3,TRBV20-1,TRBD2,SKDGGAVDTQY
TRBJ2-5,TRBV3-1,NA,ASSQIQETQY
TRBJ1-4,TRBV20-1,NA,SAELARQAAPNEKLF
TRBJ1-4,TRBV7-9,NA,ASSLGRGAEISNEKLF
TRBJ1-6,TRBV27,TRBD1,ASSFLQGQGAGSPLH
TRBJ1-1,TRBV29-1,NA,SVVVLGRAF
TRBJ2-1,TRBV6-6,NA,ASSYGIAYNEQF
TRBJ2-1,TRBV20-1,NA,SAREGSLNEQF
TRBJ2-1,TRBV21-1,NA,ASSKGIGQGSGNEQF
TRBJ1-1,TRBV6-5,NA,ASRNSLGGAF
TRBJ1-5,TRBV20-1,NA,SARLTSDQPQH
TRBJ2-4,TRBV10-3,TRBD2,AISGAPLLAGGSKNIQY
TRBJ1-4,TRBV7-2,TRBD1,ASSLQGEEKLF
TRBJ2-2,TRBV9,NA,ASSFTSPGELF
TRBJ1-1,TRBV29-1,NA,SVASTRAF